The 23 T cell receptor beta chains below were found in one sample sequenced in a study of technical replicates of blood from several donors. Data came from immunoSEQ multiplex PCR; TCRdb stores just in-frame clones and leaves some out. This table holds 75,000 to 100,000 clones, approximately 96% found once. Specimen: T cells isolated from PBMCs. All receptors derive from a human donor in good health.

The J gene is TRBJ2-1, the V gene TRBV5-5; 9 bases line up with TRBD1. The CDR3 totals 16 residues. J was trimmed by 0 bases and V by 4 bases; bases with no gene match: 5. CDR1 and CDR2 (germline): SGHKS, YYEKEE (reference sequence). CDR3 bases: TGTGCCAGCAGCCCGACAGGGGGAAGCTCCTACAATGAGCAGTTCTTC. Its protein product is CASSPTGGSSYNEQFF.

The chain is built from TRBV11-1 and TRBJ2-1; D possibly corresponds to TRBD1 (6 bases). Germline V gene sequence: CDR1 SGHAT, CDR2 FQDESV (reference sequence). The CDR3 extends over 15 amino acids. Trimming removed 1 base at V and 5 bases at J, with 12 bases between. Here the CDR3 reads CASSLEGDENNEQFF. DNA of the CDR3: TGTGCCAGCAGCTTAGAGGGGGACGAGAACAATGAGCAGTTCTTC.

The CDR3 region is CASSLQGNTEAFF. The DNA for the CDR3 is TGTGCCAGCAGTCTACAGGGTAACACTGAAGCTTTCTTT. The rearrangement joins TRBV4-2 to TRBJ1-1, with D possibly matching TRBD1 (6 bases). Germline-derived CDR1 and CDR2 are LGHNA and YNFKEQ. Between the trimmed V and J ends, which lost 6 bases and 2 bases, there was a span of 10 bases. This CDR3 contains 13 residues.

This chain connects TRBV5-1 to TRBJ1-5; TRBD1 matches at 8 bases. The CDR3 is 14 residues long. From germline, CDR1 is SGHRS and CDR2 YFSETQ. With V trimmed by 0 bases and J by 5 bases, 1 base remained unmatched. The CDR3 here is CASSLAGGHQPQHF. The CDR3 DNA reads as TGCGCCAGCAGCTTGGCAGGGGGCCATCAGCCCCAGCATTTT.

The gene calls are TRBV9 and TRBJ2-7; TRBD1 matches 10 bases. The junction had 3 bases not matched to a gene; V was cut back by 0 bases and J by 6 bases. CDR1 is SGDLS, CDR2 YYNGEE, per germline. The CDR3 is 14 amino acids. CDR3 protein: CASSVAGTGVEQYF. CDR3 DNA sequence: TGTGCCAGCAGCGTAGCTGGGACAGGGGTCGAGCAGTACTTC. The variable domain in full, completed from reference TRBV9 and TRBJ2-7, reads DSGVTQTPKHLITATGQRVTLRCSPRSGDLSVYWYQQSLDQGLQFLIQYYNGEERAKGNILERFSAQQFPDLHSELNLSSLELGDSALYFCASSVAGTGVEQYFGPGTRLTVT.

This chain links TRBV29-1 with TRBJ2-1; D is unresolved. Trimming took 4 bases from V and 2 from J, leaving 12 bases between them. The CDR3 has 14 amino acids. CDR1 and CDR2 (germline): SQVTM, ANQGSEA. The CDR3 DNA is TGCAGCGTTGTACAGCCGGTGGCCTACAATGAGCAGTTCTTC. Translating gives CSVVQPVAYNEQFF.

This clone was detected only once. The CDR3 sequence is CASSLLVNEQFF. The DNA for the CDR3 is TGTGCCAGCAGCTTACTAGTAAATGAGCAGTTCTTC. The chain couples TRBV7-3 to TRBJ2-1; no firm D call. V shed 2 bases and J shed 7 bases, with 6 bases lying between them. CDR3 size: 12 residues. Germline CDR1 is SGHTA and CDR2 is FQGTGA. Based on the CDR3 plus reference TRBV7-3 and TRBJ2-1, the full variable domain is GAGVSQTPSNKVTEKGKYVELRCDPISGHTALYWYRQSLGQGPEFLIYFQGTGAADDSGLPNDRFFAVRPEGSVSTLKIQRTERGDSAVYLCASSLLVNEQFFGPGTRLTVL.

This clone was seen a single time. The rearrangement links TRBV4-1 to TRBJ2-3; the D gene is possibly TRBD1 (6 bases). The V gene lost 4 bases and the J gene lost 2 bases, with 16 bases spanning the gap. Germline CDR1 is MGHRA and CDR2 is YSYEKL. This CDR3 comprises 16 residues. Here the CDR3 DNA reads TGCGCCAGCAGCCTTATAGAGGGACATTACACAGATACGCAGTATTTT. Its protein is CASSLIEGHYTDTQYF.

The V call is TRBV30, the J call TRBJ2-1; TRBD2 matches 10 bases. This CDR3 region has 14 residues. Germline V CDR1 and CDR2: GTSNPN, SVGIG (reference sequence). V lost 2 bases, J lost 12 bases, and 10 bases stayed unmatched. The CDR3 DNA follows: TGTGCCTGGAGTTATACTAGCGGGAAGGGTTGGCAGTTCTTC. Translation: CAWSYTSGKGWQFF. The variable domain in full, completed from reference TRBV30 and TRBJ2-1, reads SQTIHQWPATLVQPVGSPLSLECTVEGTSNPNLYWYRQAAGRGLQLLFYSVGIGQISSEVPQNLSASRPQDRQFILSSKKLLLSDSGFYLCAWSYTSGKGWQFFGPGTRLTVL.

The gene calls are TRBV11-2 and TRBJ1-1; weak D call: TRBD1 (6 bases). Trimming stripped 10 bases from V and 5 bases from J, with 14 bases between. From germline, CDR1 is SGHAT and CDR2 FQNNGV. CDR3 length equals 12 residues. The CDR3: CATSGDGTEAFF. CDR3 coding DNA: TGTGCCACCTCAGGGGACGGAACTGAAGCTTTCTTT. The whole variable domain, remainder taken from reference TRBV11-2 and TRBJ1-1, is EAGVAQSPRYKIIEKRQSVAFWCNPISGHATLYWYQQILGQGPKLLIQFQNNGVVDDSQLPKDRFSAERLKGVDSTLKIQPAKLEDSAVYLCATSGDGTEAFFGQGTRLTVV.

This chain's CDR3 is CASSETSGEYTDTQYF. The CDR3, as DNA: TGTGCCAGCAGCGAGACTAGCGGAGAGTACACAGATACGCAGTATTTT. V and J are TRBV9 and TRBJ2-3; TRBD2 agrees at 9 bases. The CDR3 loop spans 16 amino acids. CDR1 is SGDLS, CDR2 YYNGEE, per germline. Trimming removed 3 bases from V and 2 bases from J; junction bases left unmatched: 7. Combining the CDR3 with reference TRBV9 and TRBJ2-3 gives the whole variable domain DSGVTQTPKHLITATGQRVTLRCSPRSGDLSVYWYQQSLDQGLQFLIQYYNGEERAKGNILERFSAQQFPDLHSELNLSSLELGDSALYFCASSETSGEYTDTQYFGPGTRLTVL.

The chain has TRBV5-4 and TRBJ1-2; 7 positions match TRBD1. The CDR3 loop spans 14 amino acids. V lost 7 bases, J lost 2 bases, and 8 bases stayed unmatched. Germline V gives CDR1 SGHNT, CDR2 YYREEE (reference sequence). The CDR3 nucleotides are TGTGCCAGCTGGGATCCGGGACAGAACTATGGCTACACCTTC. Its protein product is CASWDPGQNYGYTF.

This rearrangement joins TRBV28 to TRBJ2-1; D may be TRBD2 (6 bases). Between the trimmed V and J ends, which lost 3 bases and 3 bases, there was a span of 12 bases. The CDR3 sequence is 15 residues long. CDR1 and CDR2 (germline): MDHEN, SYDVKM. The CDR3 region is CASSFHGTDYNEQFF. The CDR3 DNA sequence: TGTGCCAGCAGTTTCCATGGGACTGACTACAATGAGCAGTTCTTC.

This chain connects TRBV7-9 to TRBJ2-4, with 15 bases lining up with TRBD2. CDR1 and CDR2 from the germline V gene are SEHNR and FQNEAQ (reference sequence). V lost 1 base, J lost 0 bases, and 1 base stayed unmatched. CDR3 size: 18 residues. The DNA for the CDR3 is TGTGCCAGCAGCTTAGGGACTAGCGGGGGGGTAGCCAAAAACATTCAGTACTTC. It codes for CASSLGTSGGVAKNIQYF.

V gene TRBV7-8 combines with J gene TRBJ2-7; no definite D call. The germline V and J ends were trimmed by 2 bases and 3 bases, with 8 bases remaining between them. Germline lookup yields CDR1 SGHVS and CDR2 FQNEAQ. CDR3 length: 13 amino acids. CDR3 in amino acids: CASSLTLIYEQYF. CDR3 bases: TGTGCCAGCAGCTTAACCCTAATCTACGAGCAGTACTTC.

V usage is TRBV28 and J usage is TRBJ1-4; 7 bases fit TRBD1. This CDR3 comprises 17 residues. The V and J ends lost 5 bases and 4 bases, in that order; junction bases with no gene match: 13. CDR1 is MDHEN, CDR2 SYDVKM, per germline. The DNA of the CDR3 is TGTGCCAGCAGTGTAAGACAGGGCCCCACCGTTAATGAAAAACTGTTTTTT. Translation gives CASSVRQGPTVNEKLFF.

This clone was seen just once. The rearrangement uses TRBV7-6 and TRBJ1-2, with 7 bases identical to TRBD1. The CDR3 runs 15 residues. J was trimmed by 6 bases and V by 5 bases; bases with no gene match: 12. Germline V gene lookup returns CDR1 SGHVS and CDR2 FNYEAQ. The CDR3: CASSPTGPIWDGYTF. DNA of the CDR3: TGTGCCAGCAGCCCGACAGGGCCAATTTGGGATGGCTACACCTTC.

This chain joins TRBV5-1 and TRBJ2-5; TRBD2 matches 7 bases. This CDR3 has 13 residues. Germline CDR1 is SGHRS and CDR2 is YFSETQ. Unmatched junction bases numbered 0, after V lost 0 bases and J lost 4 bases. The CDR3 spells CASSLGTRETQYF. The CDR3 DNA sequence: TGCGCCAGCAGCTTGGGGACTAGAGAGACCCAGTACTTC.

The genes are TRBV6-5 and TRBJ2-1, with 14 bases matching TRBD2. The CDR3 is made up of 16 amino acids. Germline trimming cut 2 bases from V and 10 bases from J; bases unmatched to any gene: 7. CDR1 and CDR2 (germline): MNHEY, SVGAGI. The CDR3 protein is CASSYGGLAGVQEQFF. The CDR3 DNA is TGTGCCAGCAGTTACGGGGGACTAGCGGGAGTTCAGGAGCAGTTCTTC.

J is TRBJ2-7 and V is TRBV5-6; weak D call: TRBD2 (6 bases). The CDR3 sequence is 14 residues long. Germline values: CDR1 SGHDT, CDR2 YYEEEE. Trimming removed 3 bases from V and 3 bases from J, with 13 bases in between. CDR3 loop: CASSSELAGYEQYF. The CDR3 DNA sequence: TGTGCCAGCAGCTCAGAACTAGCAGGCTACGAGCAGTACTTC.

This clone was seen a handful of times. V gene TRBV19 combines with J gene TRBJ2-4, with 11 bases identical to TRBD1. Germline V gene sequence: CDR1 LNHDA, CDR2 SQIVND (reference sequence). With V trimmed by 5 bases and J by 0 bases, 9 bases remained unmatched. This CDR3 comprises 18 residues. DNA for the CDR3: TGTGCCAGTAGTCCGCCGGACAGGGGGCAATCAGCCAAAAACATTCAGTACTTC. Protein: CASSPPDRGQSAKNIQYF.

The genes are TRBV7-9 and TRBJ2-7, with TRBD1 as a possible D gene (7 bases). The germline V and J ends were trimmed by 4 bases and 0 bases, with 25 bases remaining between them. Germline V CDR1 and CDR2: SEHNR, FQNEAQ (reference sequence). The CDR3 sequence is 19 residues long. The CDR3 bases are TGTGCCAGCAGCTATGCGGTCGGCAGGGGGGTCAGGCACTCCTACGAGCAGTACTTC. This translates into CASSYAVGRGVRHSYEQYF.

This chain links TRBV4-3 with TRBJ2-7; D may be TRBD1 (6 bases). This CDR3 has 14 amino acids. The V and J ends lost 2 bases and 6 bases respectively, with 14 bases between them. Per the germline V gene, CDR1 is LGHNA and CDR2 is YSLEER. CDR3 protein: CASSQNPGAGEQYF. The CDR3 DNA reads TGCGCCAGCAGCCAAAACCCAGGGGCGGGCGAGCAGTACTTC.